Below are 3 T cell receptor beta chains sequenced from a single sample in a study of T cell responses to AZD1222 COVID-19 vaccine. Sequenced by immunoSEQ multiplex PCR; TCRdb stores in-frame clones only, minus some. The data hold tens of thousands of clones, with approximately 85% observed a single time. The source was peripheral blood, collected 28 days after the second AZD1222 dose. These TCRs come from an adult who received the AZD1222 COVID-19 vaccine.

The V gene is TRBV11-1, the J gene TRBJ1-2; TRBD1 aligns across 8 bases. The CDR3 has 15 amino acids. After removal of 4 bases from V and 2 bases from J, the junction contained 6 bases not matched to a gene. Germline assignment: CDR1 SGHAT and CDR2 FQDESV (reference sequence). This CDR3 reads CASSSRDRTNYGYTF. CDR3 bases: TGTGCCAGCAGCTCCAGGGACAGGACAAACTATGGCTACACCTTC.

The CDR3: CASSSIGGSSYEQYF. The CDR3, as DNA: TGTGCCAGCAGCTCAATCGGAGGGAGCTCCTACGAGCAGTACTTC. The chain couples TRBV5-6 to TRBJ2-7, with D possibly being TRBD2 (6 bases). V was shortened by 3 bases and J by 0 bases, with 13 bases between the two germline ends. Germline CDR1 SGHDT, CDR2 YYEEEE. CDR3 size: 15 residues.

This clone was observed once. This chain joins TRBV27 and TRBJ2-2; D may correspond to TRBD1 or TRBD2 (5 bases each). Germline-derived CDR1 and CDR2 are MNHEY and SMNVEV (reference sequence). The CDR3 loop spans 15 amino acids. V was shortened by 7 bases and J by 0 bases, with 12 bases between the two germline ends. The CDR3 nucleotides are TGTGCCAGCACTACACCGGGACCGAACACCGGGGAGCTGTTTTTT. Translated: CASTTPGPNTGELFF.